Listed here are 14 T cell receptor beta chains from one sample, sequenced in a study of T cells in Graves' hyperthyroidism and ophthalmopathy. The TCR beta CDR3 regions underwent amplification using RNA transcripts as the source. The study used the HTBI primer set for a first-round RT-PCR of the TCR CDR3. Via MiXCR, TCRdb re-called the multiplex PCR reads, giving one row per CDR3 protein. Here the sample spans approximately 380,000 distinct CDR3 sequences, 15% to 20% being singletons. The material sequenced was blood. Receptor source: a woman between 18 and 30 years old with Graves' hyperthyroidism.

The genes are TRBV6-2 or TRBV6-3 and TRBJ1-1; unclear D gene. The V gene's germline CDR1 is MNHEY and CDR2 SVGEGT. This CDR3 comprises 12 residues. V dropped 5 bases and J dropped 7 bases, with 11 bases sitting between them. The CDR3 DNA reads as TGTGCCAGCAGTAGAACCGACATTGAAGCTTTCTTT. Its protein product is CASSRTDIEAFF.

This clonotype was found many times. CDR3 nucleotides: TGTGCCAGCAGCTTCCAGGGTGTTTCCGAGCAGTACTTC. Amino acids: CASSFQGVSEQYF. This sequence joins TRBV5-4 and TRBJ2-7, with a possible D match to TRBD1 (5 bases). The CDR3 extends over 13 amino acids. Trimming shortened V by 2 bases and J by 6 bases, and 12 bases separated the two germline ends. Germline values: CDR1 SGHNT, CDR2 YYREEE (reference sequence).

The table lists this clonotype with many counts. CDR3 protein: CASGLVLGGDTEAFF. In nucleotides, the CDR3 is TGTGCTAGTGGTTTGGTACTGGGGGGAGACACTGAAGCTTTCTTT. The chain recombines TRBV12-5 with TRBJ1-1; tentatively, D is TRBD1 (5 bases). The ends were cut back, 0 bases at V and 3 bases at J, with 11 bases in the middle. Germline V CDR1 and CDR2: LGHNT, FRNRAP. The CDR3 loop spans 15 amino acids.

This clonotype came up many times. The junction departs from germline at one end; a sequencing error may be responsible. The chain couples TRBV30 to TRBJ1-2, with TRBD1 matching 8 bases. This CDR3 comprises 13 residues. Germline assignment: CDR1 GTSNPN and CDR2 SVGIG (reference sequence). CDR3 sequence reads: CAWSDGQGDGNTF. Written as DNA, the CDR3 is TGTGCCTGGAGTGACGGACAGGGCGATGGCAACACCTTC.

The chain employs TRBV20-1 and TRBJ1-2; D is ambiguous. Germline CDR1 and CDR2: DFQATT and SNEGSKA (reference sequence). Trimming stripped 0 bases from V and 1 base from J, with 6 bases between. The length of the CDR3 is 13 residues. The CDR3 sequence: CSAREEINYGYTF. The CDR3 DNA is TGCAGTGCTAGAGAAGAGATTAACTATGGCTACACCTTC.

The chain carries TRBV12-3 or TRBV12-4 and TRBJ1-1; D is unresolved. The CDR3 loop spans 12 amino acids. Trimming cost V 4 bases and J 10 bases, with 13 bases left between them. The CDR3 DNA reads TGTGCCAGCAGTTCGTCCATTCCTCGAGCTTTCTTT. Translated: CASSSSIPRAFF.

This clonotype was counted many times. The CDR3 DNA sequence: TGTGCCAGCAGTGCCGGGGACAGGGGGCCGGTGAACACTGAAGCTTTCTTT. Translated: CASSAGDRGPVNTEAFF. V and J are TRBV12-3 or TRBV12-4 and TRBJ1-1, with 12 bases fitting TRBD1. V trimming: 5 bases; J trimming: 0 bases; junction bases outside the gene matches: 7. CDR3 size: 17 residues.

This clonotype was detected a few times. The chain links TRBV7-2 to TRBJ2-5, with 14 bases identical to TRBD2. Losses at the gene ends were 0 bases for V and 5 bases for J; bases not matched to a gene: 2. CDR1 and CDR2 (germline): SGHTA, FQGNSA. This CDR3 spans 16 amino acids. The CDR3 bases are TGTGCCAGCAGCTTAGCCCGACTAGCGGGAGGGGAGACCCAGTACTTC. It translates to CASSLARLAGGETQYF.

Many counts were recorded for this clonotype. The CDR3 here is CASSKIPGTGPHEQYF. For the CDR3, the DNA is TGTGCCAGCAGTAAAATCCCCGGGACAGGGCCCCACGAGCAGTACTTC. This rearrangement joins TRBV6-2 or TRBV6-3 to TRBJ2-7; the match to TRBD1 covers 9 bases. V lost 5 bases and J lost 5; bases outside the gene matches: 13. The CDR3 contains 16 residues. Germline CDR1 is MNHEY and CDR2 is SVGEGT.

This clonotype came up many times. CDR3 coding DNA: TGTGCCAGCAGTTTAGCTGTGGGAATACAGGGGGCCATCCGGGGCTACACCTTC. It yields the protein CASSLAVGIQGAIRGYTF. The gene calls are TRBV27 and TRBJ1-2, with 9 positions matching TRBD1. V dropped 2 bases and J dropped 8; count of bases not matched to a gene: 18. This CDR3 comprises 18 residues. The V gene's germline CDR1 is MNHEY and CDR2 SMNVEV (reference sequence).

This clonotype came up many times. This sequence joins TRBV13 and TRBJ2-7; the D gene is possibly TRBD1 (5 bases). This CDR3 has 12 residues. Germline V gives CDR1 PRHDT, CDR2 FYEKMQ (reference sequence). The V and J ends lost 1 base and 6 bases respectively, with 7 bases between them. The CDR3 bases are TGTGCCAGCAGCTTAGCAGGGCTCGAGCAGTACTTC. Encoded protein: CASSLAGLEQYF.

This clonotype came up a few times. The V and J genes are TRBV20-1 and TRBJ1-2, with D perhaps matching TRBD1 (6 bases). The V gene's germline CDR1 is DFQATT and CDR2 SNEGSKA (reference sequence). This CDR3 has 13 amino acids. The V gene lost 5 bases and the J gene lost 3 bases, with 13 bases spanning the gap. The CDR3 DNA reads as TGCAGTGCTGGGGGGCACAGGGACTATGGCTACACCTTC. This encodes CSAGGHRDYGYTF.

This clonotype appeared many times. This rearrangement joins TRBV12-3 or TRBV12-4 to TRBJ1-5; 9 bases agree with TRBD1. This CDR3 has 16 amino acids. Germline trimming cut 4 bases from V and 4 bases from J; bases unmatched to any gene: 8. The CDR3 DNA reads TGTGCCAGCAGTTACAGGGGGCAGATGGTGAATCAGCCCCAGCATTTT. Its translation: CASSYRGQMVNQPQHF.

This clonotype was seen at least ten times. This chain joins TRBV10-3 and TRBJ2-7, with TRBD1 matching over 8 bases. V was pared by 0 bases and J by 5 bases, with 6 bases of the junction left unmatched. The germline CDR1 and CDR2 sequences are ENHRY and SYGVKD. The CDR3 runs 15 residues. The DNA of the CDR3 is TGTGCCATCAGTGAGTCTTGGACAGGGTCACACGAGCAGTACTTC. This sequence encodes CAISESWTGSHEQYF.